This passage covers 20 T cell receptor beta chains from one sample sequenced in a study of T cells in Graves' hyperthyroidism and ophthalmopathy. RNA transcripts yielded amplified TCR beta CDR3 regions. The primer set for the first-round RT-PCR of the TCR CDR3 was HTBI. In TCRdb, the multiplex PCR reads were re-called with MiXCR into one record per CDR3 protein. The repertoire holds 350,000 to 400,000 distinct CDR3 sequences, with about a fifth as singletons. The sample was blood. Receptor source: a man between 18 and 35 years old with Graves' ophthalmopathy.

This clonotype was seen repeatedly, ten times or more. This sequence joins TRBV11-1 and TRBJ1-1, with a tentative D call TRBD1 (5 bases). CDR3 length equals 11 residues. Germline lookup yields CDR1 SGHAT and CDR2 FQDESV (reference sequence). V lost 6 bases and J lost 6, with 8 bases in between. As DNA, the CDR3 is TGTGCCAGCAGTCAGGGCTCTGAAGCTTTCTTT. Protein sequence: CASSQGSEAFF.

The chain has TRBV24-1 and TRBJ2-5; a possible D gene is TRBD1 (5 bases). The CDR3 length is 15 residues. The ends were cut back, 4 bases at V and 4 bases at J, with 15 bases in the middle. The germline CDR1 and CDR2 sequences are KGHDR and SFDVKD. In DNA form, the CDR3 reads TGTGCCACCAGTGACACCCGACAGCCTCCAGAGACCCAGTACTTC. It is translated as CATSDTRQPPETQYF.

In its sample, this clonotype was seen a few times. J is TRBJ2-2 and V is TRBV24-1; D uncertain. CDR1 is KGHDR, CDR2 SFDVKD, per germline. This CDR3 contains 17 residues. Trimming took off 4 bases at V and 1 base at J, with 15 bases between the two ends. DNA for the CDR3: TGTGCCACCAGTGACCCGGATGTGTCCTTGAACACCGGGGAGCTGTTTTTT. Encoded protein: CATSDPDVSLNTGELFF.

The genes are TRBV6-1 and TRBJ1-2, with TRBD1 matching over 9 bases. The length of the CDR3 is 14 residues. Germline CDR1 and CDR2: MNHNS and SASEGT. The J segment lost 5 bases and the V segment lost 4 bases, leaving 5 bases of the junction unmatched. The CDR3 reads CASSGSGTGYGYTF. CDR3 in DNA: TGTGCCAGCAGTGGATCCGGGACAGGGTATGGCTACACCTTC.

Concerning this clonotype itself: This could be a read error, since a much larger clone is one nucleotide away. The rearrangement uses TRBV6-4 and TRBJ1-1, with 7 nucleotides matching TRBD1. The V gene's germline CDR1 is MRHNA and CDR2 SNTAGT. The CDR3 extends over 14 amino acids. The DNA for the CDR3 is TGTGCCAGCAGCGCCTTACAGGGGTCGACTGAAGTTTTCTTT. Its translation is CASSALQGSTEVFF.

This sequence joins TRBV4-2 and TRBJ2-2, with no clear D. The CDR3 is made up of 15 amino acids. Germline values: CDR1 LGHNA, CDR2 YNFKEQ. V shed 4 bases and J shed 3 bases, with 12 bases lying between them. For the CDR3, the DNA is TGTGCCAGCAGCCTCTCGGACGGAGACACCGGGGAGCTGTTTTTT. Translation gives CASSLSDGDTGELFF.

The CDR3, as DNA: TGTGCCAGCAGCGTAGACCACAACCTGGATGGCTACACCTTC. It is translated as CASSVDHNLDGYTF. The chain recombines TRBV6-4 with TRBJ1-2; D unclear. Trimming removed 6 bases at V and 6 bases at J, with 17 bases between. Germline V gene lookup returns CDR1 MRHNA and CDR2 SNTAGT. CDR3 length equals 14 residues.

This clonotype was counted a single time. J is TRBJ1-1 and V is TRBV10-3; 7 positions match TRBD1. This CDR3 region has 18 residues. Germline loops: CDR1 ENHRY, CDR2 SYGVKD. With 4 bases clipped from V and 1 base from J, the junction kept 15 bases outside the gene matches. DNA of the CDR3: TGTGCCATCAGTGGGACAGGAAGGGAACGACCAGGGAACACTGAAGCTTTCTTT. Amino acids: CAISGTGRERPGNTEAFF.

At least ten counts were recorded for this clonotype. V gene TRBV3-1 combines with J gene TRBJ2-7; D is tentatively TRBD1 or TRBD2 (5 bases each). Trimming took 1 base from V and 2 from J, leaving 12 bases between them. The germline V gene has CDR1 LGHDT and CDR2 YNNKEL (reference sequence). The CDR3 is 15 residues long. As DNA, the CDR3 is TGTGCCAGCAGCCAAGGCTGGGACGCCACCTACGAGCAGTACTTC. Translated, it gives CASSQGWDATYEQYF.

This clonotype was seen a few times. This chain joins TRBV6-1 and TRBJ2-7; D remains ambiguous. Trimming took off 1 base at V and 3 bases at J, with 10 bases between the two ends. Germline CDR1 reads MNHNS; CDR2 reads SASEGT. This CDR3 is built from 14 residues. This CDR3 is CASSEGNWGYEQYF. The CDR3 DNA reads as TGTGCCAGCAGTGAAGGAAATTGGGGCTACGAGCAGTACTTC.

In its sample, this clonotype was seen many times. The chain couples TRBV5-6 to TRBJ2-3; TRBD2 matches at 8 bases. J was trimmed by 0 bases and V by 0 bases; bases with no gene match: 3. Germline assignment: CDR1 SGHDT and CDR2 YYEEEE. CDR3 length equals 16 residues. As DNA, the CDR3 is TGTGCCAGCAGCTTGGAGGGCGGGGGGAGCACAGATACGCAGTATTTT. It yields the protein CASSLEGGGSTDTQYF. Together with reference TRBV5-6 and TRBJ2-3, the CDR3 gives the full variable domain: DAGVTQSPTHLIKTRGQQVTLRCSPKSGHDTVSWYQQALGQGPQFIFQYYEEEERQRGNFPDRFSGHQFPNYSSELNVNALLLGDSALYLCASSLEGGGSTDTQYFGPGTRLTVL.

The chain is built from TRBV7-9 and TRBJ1-2, with D possibly being TRBD1 (5 bases). V dropped 7 bases and J dropped 4 bases, with 10 bases sitting between them. The CDR3 has 12 amino acids. CDR1 is SEHNR, CDR2 FQNEAQ, per germline (reference sequence). The CDR3 DNA reads as TGTGCCAGCAACTTGGGGGGCTATGGCTACACCTTC. Residues: CASNLGGYGYTF.

At least ten counts were recorded for this clonotype. This chain links TRBV12-3 or TRBV12-4 with TRBJ2-1; 10 bases align to TRBD2. The trim removed 3 bases at V and 9 bases at J, leaving 8 bases unmatched. The CDR3 consists of 15 residues. The chain's CDR3 is CASSLTERGGFEQFF. CDR3 in DNA: TGTGCCAGCAGTTTGACGGAGCGGGGGGGCTTTGAGCAGTTCTTC.

The J gene is TRBJ1-2, the V gene TRBV19, with D hard to call. Trimming took 8 bases from V and 3 from J, leaving 13 bases between them. Germline lookup yields CDR1 LNHDA and CDR2 SQIVND (reference sequence). The length of the CDR3 is 13 residues. CDR3: CASGEFRDYGYTF. Here the CDR3 DNA reads TGTGCCAGTGGGGAGTTCCGAGACTATGGCTACACCTTC.

This clonotype was seen at least ten times. V and J are TRBV5-1 and TRBJ2-2; 7 bases align to TRBD1. CDR1 and CDR2 from the germline V gene are SGHRS and YFSETQ. The V segment lost 4 bases and the J segment 5 bases; nucleotides outside the gene matches: 11. This CDR3 contains 16 residues. The CDR3 loop reads CASSGNDRVRTGELFF. In DNA form, the CDR3 reads TGCGCCAGCAGCGGCAATGACAGGGTCCGGACCGGGGAGCTGTTTTTT. The full variable domain, with the rest looked up from reference TRBV5-1 and TRBJ2-2, is KAGVTQTPRYLIKTRGQQVTLSCSPISGHRSVSWYQQTPGQGLQFLFEYFSETQRNKGNFPGRFSGRQFSNSRSEMNVSTLELGDSALYLCASSGNDRVRTGELFFGEGSRLTVL.

This clonotype was found many times. The chain uses TRBV2 and TRBJ1-1, with a possible D match to TRBD1 (6 bases). Germline V gene data show CDR1 as SNHLY and CDR2 as FYNNEI. V lost 9 bases to trimming and J lost 6 bases, with 11 bases between them. The CDR3 is 11 amino acids. In nucleotides, the CDR3 is TGTGCCAGTCGGGACACTTCTGAAGCTTTCTTT. Its protein is CASRDTSEAFF.

There are many counts of this clonotype. The chain combines TRBV6-1 with TRBJ1-4; 7 bases map to TRBD1. Trimming took 6 bases from V and 8 from J; bases not matched to a gene: 6. CDR1 and CDR2 (germline): MNHNS, SASEGT. The CDR3 sequence is 13 residues long. The CDR3 is CASSETGNEKLFF. The DNA of the CDR3 is TGTGCCAGCAGCGAGACAGGGAACGAAAAACTGTTTTTT.

This clonotype showed up many times. The rearrangement uses TRBV7-8 and TRBJ2-2, with 10 bases identical to TRBD2. The CDR3 runs to 17 residues. Trimming cost V 4 bases and J 6 bases; bases outside gene matches: 11. Germline CDR1 is SGHVS and CDR2 is FQNEAQ. Written as DNA, the CDR3 is TGTGCCAGCAGCTCCGTCCCTAGCGGGGGCCGGGCCGGGGAGCTGTTTTTT. Residues: CASSSVPSGGRAGELFF.

The chain uses TRBV11-2 and TRBJ1-4; D might be TRBD1 (5 bases). From germline, CDR1 is SGHAT and CDR2 FQNNGV. Trimming shortened V by 3 bases and J by 8 bases, and 13 bases separated the two germline ends. CDR3 length: 14 residues. This CDR3 reads CASSLGQPGEKLFF. CDR3 bases: TGTGCCAGCAGCTTGGGGCAGCCAGGAGAAAAACTGTTTTTT.

This clonotype was counted only a few times. The chain links TRBV18 to TRBJ1-4; 11 bases line up with TRBD1. The germline V gene encodes CDR1 KGHSH and CDR2 LQKENI. The CDR3 has 16 amino acids. The trim removed 0 bases at V and 7 bases at J, leaving 4 bases unmatched. CDR3 nucleotide sequence: TGTGCCAGCTCACCACCGTACGGGACAGGGGGTGAAAAACTGTTTTTT. This encodes CASSPPYGTGGEKLFF.